This T cell receptor (beta chain) was identified in a study of T-cell reconstitution after alpha-beta-depleted transplantation in children. Trimming took 5 bases from V and 10 from J; bases not matched to a gene: 4. The CDR3 has 13 amino acids. CDR1 and CDR2 from the germline V gene are ENHRY and SYGVKD. This clonotype was recorded many times. Library preparation (for TCRbeta) was performed with unique molecular identifiers. TCRdb independently ran MiXCR on the PCR reads; one entry per CDR3 protein. The sample lists some 240,000 distinct CDR3 sequences, about 11% seen once, with about 2.4% in the top ten.

The clonotype comes from a human donor who donated a stem cell graft to a child with acute lymphoblastic leukemia. Sequencing used PBMCs from the stem cell graft donor, obtained from the stem cell graft. The rearrangement uses TRBV10-3 and TRBJ1-6; 8 bases match TRBD1. The CDR3 nucleotides read TGTGCCATCAGTCCGACAGGGGAATCACCCCTCCACTTT. This translates into CAISPTGESPLHF.